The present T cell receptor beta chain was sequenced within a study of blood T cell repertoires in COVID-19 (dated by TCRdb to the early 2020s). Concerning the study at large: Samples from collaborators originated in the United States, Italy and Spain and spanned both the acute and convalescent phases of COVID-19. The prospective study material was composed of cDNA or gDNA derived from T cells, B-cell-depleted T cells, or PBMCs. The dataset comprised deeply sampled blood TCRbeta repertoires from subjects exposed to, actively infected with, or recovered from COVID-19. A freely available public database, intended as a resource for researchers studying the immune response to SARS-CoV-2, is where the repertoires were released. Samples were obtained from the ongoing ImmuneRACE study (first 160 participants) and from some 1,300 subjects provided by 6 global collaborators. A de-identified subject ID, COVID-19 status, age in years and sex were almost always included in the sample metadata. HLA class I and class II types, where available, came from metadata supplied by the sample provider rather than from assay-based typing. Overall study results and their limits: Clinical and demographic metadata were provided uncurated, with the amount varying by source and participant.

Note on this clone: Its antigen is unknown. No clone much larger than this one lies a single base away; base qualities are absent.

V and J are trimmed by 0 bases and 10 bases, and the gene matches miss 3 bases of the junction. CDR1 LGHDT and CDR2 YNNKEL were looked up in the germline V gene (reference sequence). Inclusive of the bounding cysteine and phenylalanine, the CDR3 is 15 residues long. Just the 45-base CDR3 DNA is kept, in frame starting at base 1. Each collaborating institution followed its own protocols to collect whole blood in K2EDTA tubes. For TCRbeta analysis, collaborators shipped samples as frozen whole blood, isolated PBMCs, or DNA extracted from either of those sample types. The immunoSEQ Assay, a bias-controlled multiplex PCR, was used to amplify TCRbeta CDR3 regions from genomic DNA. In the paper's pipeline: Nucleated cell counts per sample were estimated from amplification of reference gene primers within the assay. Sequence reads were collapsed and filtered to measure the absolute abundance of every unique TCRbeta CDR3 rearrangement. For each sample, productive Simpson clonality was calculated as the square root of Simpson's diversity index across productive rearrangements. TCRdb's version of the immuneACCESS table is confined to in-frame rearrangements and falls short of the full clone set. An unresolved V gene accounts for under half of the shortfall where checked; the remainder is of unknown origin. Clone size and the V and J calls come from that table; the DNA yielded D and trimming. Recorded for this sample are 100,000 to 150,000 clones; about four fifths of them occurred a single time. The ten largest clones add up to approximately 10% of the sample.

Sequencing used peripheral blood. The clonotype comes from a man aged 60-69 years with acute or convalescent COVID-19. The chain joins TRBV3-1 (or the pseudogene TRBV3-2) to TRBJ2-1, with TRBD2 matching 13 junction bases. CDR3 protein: CASSQELAGGREQFF. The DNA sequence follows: TGTGCCAGCAGCCAAGAACTAGCGGGAGGGAGGGAGCAGTTCTTC.